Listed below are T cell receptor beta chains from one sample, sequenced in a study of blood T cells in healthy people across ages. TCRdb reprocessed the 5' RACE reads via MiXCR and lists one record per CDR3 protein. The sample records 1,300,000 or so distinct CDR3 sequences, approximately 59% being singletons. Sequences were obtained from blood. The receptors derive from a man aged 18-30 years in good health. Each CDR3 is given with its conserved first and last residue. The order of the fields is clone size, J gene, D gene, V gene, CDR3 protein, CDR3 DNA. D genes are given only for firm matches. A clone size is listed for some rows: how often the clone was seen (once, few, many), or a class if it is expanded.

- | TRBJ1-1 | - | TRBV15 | CATSEREAVSTEAFF | TGTGCCACCAGCGAAAGGGAGGCGGTGAGCACTGAAGCTTTCTTT
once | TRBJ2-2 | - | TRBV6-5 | CASRISSGRPGELFF | TGTGCCAGCAGAATCTCTAGTGGGAGGCCCGGGGAGCTGTTTTTT
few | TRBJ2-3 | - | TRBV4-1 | CASSPYKDTQYF | TGCGCCAGCAGCCCCTATAAGGATACGCAGTATTTT
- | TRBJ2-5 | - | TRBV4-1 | CASSQLTLAQETQYF | TGCGCCAGCAGCCAATTGACACTAGCCCAAGAGACCCAGTACTTC
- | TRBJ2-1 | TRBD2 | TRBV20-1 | CSAESGTSGYNEQFF | TGCAGTGCAGAATCCGGGACTAGCGGGTACAATGAGCAGTTCTTC
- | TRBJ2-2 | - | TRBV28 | CASGFAGTAGELFF | TGTGCCAGCGGTTTTGCTGGAACGGCCGGGGAGCTGTTTTTT
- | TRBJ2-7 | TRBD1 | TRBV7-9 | CASSGARDRANSYEQYF | TGTGCCAGCAGCGGGGCAAGGGACAGGGCCAACTCCTACGAGCAGTACTTC
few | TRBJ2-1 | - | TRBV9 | CASSVPTDAEGEQFF | TGTGCCAGCAGCGTCCCGACAGATGCAGAGGGTGAGCAGTTCTTC
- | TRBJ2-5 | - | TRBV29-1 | CSVEDFRGDEGETQYF | TGCAGCGTTGAAGATTTCCGGGGAGATGAAGGGGAGACCCAGTACTTC
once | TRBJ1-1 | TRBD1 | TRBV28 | CASSSPTTGLLNTEAFF | TGTGCCAGCAGTTCCCCGACGACAGGGCTGCTGAACACTGAAGCTTTCTTT